Listed here are 17 T cell receptor beta chains from one sample, sequenced in a study of cytomegalovirus exposure and HLA in healthy donors. Measured with immunoSEQ multiplex PCR; TCRdb has only the in-frame clones, and not every one. Of about 360,000 clones listed, 75% to 90% are singletons. The sequencing input was PBMCs. All receptors derive from a young woman in good health and CMV-seronegative.

This clone was recorded only once. One end of the junction is discordant with germline, which a read error may explain. The rearrangement joins TRBV7-9 to TRBJ2-1; TRBD2 matches at 7 bases. This CDR3 region has 14 residues. Looked up from germline, CDR1 is SEHNR and CDR2 is FQNEAQ (reference sequence). The CDR3 coding sequence is TGTGCCAGCAGCTTAGCTGGACTAGAATATGAGAAGTTCTTC. Residues: CASSLAGLEYEKFF.

This clone was counted once. Here the CDR3 reads CASSEDRATNEKLFF. CDR3 sequence (DNA): TGTGCCAGCAGCGAGGACAGGGCAACTAATGAAAAACTGTTTTTT. This chain uses TRBV6-5 with TRBJ1-4; 8 positions agree with TRBD1. Germline V lookup: CDR1 MNHEY, CDR2 SVGAGI. The trim removed 6 bases at V and 0 bases at J, leaving 3 bases unmatched. The CDR3 has 15 residues.

This chain uses TRBV30 with TRBJ2-7, with D possibly being TRBD1 (6 bases). The CDR3 extends over 12 amino acids. Germline CDR1 GTSNPN, CDR2 SVGIG (reference sequence). V lost 5 bases, J lost 5 bases, and 13 bases lay in between. The CDR3 sequence is CAWGRGINEQYF. In DNA form, the CDR3 reads TGTGCCTGGGGCAGGGGAATAAACGAGCAGTACTTC.

The J gene is TRBJ2-1, the V gene TRBV5-1; 8 nucleotides line up with TRBD2. The junction had 6 bases not matched to a gene; V was cut back by 0 bases and J by 4 bases. This CDR3 comprises 16 residues. The germline V gene has CDR1 SGHRS and CDR2 YFSETQ. The CDR3 DNA reads TGCGCCAGCAGCTTGGATCCGGGGGGGAGTTACAATGAGCAGTTCTTC. As protein: CASSLDPGGSYNEQFF.

This clone was detected once. This chain uses TRBV2 with TRBJ2-5; TRBD2 aligns across 8 bases. V was clipped by 6 bases and J by 5 bases; unmatched bases: 11. The CDR3 contains 15 residues. Germline values: CDR1 SNHLY, CDR2 FYNNEI. The CDR3 sequence is CASSRLAGRRETQYF. CDR3 sequence (DNA): TGTGCCAGCAGCCGGTTAGCGGGACGGCGGGAGACCCAGTACTTC.

This chain connects TRBV6-1 to TRBJ1-5, with D unclear. CDR1 and CDR2 from the germline V gene are MNHNS and SASEGT. The CDR3 is 15 residues long. V shed 2 bases and J shed 4 bases, with 12 bases lying between them. The CDR3: CASSEWAASNQPQHF. The CDR3 DNA sequence: TGTGCCAGCAGTGAATGGGCAGCTTCTAATCAGCCCCAGCATTTT.

The J gene is TRBJ2-3, the V gene TRBV5-3, with 7 nucleotides matching TRBD1. TRBV5-3 has ORF status, its function being uncertain. This CDR3 contains 16 residues. V gave up 2 bases and J gave up 0 bases; unmatched junction bases: 6. CDR3 in DNA: TGTGCCAGAAGCTTATCCGGGACAGAGAGCACAGATACGCAGTATTTT. Its translation is CARSLSGTESTDTQYF.

This rearrangement joins TRBV28 to TRBJ2-7; the D gene is possibly TRBD2 (5 bases). The length of the CDR3 is 15 residues. Between the trimmed V and J ends, which lost 2 bases and 0 bases, there was a span of 11 bases. Per germline, CDR1 MDHEN and CDR2 SYDVKM. This CDR3 is CASSLAPGSSYEQYF. CDR3 nucleotides: TGTGCCAGCAGTTTAGCTCCGGGAAGCTCCTACGAGCAGTACTTC.

The gene calls are TRBV5-4 and TRBJ2-1; a weak D match, TRBD1 (6 bases). Germline CDR1 reads SGHNT; CDR2 reads YYREEE (reference sequence). V was trimmed by 5 bases and J by 6 bases, leaving 21 bases between them. The CDR3 contains 16 residues. The CDR3 here is CASSPRDTRTLNEQFF. CDR3 nucleotides: TGTGCCAGCAGTCCAAGGGACACGCGTACACTCAATGAGCAGTTCTTC. The full variable domain, its missing parts supplied by reference TRBV5-4 and TRBJ2-1, is ETGVTQSPTHLIKTRGQQVTLRCSSQSGHNTVSWYQQALGQGPQFIFQYYREEENGRGNFPPRFSGLQFPNYSSELNVNALELDDSALYLCASSPRDTRTLNEQFFGPGTRLTVL.

This chain joins TRBV6-4 and TRBJ1-1, with 8 bases fitting TRBD1. V shed 5 bases, J shed 0 bases, and the junction held 2 bases outside the gene matches. Germline lookup yields CDR1 MRHNA and CDR2 SNTAGT. The CDR3 is 14 amino acids. The CDR3 sequence: CASSKTGVNTEAFF. Here the CDR3 DNA reads TGTGCCAGCAGTAAGACAGGGGTGAACACTGAAGCTTTCTTT.

This chain uses TRBV30 with TRBJ1-3; a possible D gene is TRBD1 (5 bases). With 5 bases removed from V and 0 bases from J, the gap between germline ends came to 14 bases. The germline CDR1 and CDR2 sequences are GTSNPN and SVGIG (reference sequence). This CDR3 spans 15 amino acids. The CDR3 loop reads CAWLDQGYSGNTIYF. CDR3 DNA sequence: TGTGCCTGGCTGGATCAGGGTTACTCTGGAAACACCATATATTTT.

The V call is TRBV6-5, the J call TRBJ1-1, with TRBD1 matching 11 bases. The junction had 13 bases not matched to a gene; V was cut back by 6 bases and J by 10 bases. Germline CDR1 reads MNHEY; CDR2 reads SVGAGI. The CDR3 totals 15 residues. The CDR3 loop reads CASSPPLKDRGLAFF. The CDR3 nucleotides read TGTGCCAGCAGCCCCCCTTTAAAGGACAGGGGGCTAGCTTTCTTT.

The rearrangement links TRBV9 to TRBJ2-5; TRBD2 matches 8 bases. Germline V lookup: CDR1 SGDLS, CDR2 YYNGEE. The CDR3 is 15 amino acids. J lost 4 bases, V lost 3 bases, and 8 bases had no gene match. This CDR3 is CASSAGTSTLETQYF. For the CDR3, the DNA is TGTGCCAGCAGCGCCGGGACTAGTACCTTAGAGACCCAGTACTTC.

The chain has TRBV6-5 and TRBJ2-7; 9 bases are shared with TRBD1. This CDR3 contains 13 residues. Germline lookup yields CDR1 MNHEY and CDR2 SVGAGI. Trimming at V came to 5 bases and at J to 7 bases, leaving 6 bases not matched to a gene. The CDR3 nucleotides read TGTGCCAGCAGTCGGACAGGGGAGGGAGAGCAGTACTTC. Its translation: CASSRTGEGEQYF.

V is TRBV27 and J is TRBJ2-7; TRBD1 aligns across 7 bases. The CDR3 consists of 14 residues. Per germline, CDR1 MNHEY and CDR2 SMNVEV (reference sequence). V lost 2 bases and J lost 4; bases outside the gene matches: 5. Here the CDR3 reads CASSLRTGVYEQYF. The CDR3 DNA follows: TGTGCCAGCAGTTTACGGACAGGAGTTTACGAGCAGTACTTC.

This clone was seen only once. The chain couples TRBV6-5 to TRBJ1-1; no clear D gene. Trimming took 0 bases from V and 8 from J, leaving 16 bases between them. Germline CDR1 and CDR2: MNHEY and SVGAGI. This CDR3 comprises 15 residues. CDR3 protein: CASSYSSRGRTEAFF. The DNA for the CDR3 is TGTGCCAGCAGTTACTCGAGTAGAGGGCGGACCGAAGCTTTCTTT.

This sequence joins TRBV7-9 and TRBJ1-3; D call uncertain. CDR3 size: 15 residues. Germline V CDR1 and CDR2: SEHNR, FQNEAQ (reference sequence). The V and J ends lost 5 bases and 0 bases respectively, with 11 bases between them. The CDR3 spells CASSTEPSSGNTIYF. In nucleotides, the CDR3 is TGTGCCAGCAGCACCGAGCCGAGCTCTGGAAACACCATATATTTT.